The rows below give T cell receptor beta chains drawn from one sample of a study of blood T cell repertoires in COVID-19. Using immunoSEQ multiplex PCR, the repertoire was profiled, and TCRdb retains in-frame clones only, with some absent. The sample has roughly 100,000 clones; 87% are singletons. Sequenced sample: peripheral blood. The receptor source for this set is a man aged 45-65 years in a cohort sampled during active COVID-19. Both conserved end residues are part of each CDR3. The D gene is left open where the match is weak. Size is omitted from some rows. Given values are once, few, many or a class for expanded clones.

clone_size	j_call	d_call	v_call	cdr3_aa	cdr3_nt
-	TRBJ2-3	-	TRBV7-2	CASSRLVTDTQYF	TGTGCCAGCAGCCGACTCGTCACAGATACGCAGTATTTT
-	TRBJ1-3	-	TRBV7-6	CASSLEPDWDTSGNTIYF	TGTGCCAGCAGCTTAGAGCCCGACTGGGACACATCTGGAAACACCATATATTTT
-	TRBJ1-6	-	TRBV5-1	CASSSGSGQGYNSPLHF	TGCGCCAGCAGCTCGGGTTCTGGGCAGGGTTATAATTCACCCCTCCACTTT
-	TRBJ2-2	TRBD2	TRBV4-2	CASRPTAGALGGELFF	TGTGCCAGCAGACCCACAGCGGGGGCCTTGGGCGGGGAGCTGTTTTTT
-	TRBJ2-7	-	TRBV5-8	CASRSAGVPPYEQYF	TGTGCCAGCAGGTCCGCCGGAGTCCCCCCCTACGAGCAGTACTTC
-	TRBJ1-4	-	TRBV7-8	CASSPRQRNEKLFF	TGTGCCAGCAGCCCCCGACAGAGAAATGAAAAACTGTTTTTT
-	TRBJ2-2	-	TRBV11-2	CASSLGLRDGELFF	TGTGCCAGCAGCTTGGGGCTAAGGGACGGGGAGCTGTTTTTT
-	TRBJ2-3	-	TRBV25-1	CASSRLASGDTQYF	TGTGCCAGCAGTCGCCTAGCCTCGGGGGATACGCAGTATTTT
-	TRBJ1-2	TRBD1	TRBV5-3	CARASPGQGLNYGYTF	TGTGCCAGAGCCAGCCCGGGACAGGGATTAAACTATGGCTACACCTTC
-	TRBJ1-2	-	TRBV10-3	CATRASTHGYTF	TGTGCCACCAGGGCTTCCACCCATGGCTACACCTTC
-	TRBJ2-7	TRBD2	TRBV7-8	CASTLETSGTYEQYF	TGTGCCAGCACCCTAGAGACTAGCGGTACCTACGAGCAGTACTTC
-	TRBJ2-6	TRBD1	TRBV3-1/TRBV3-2	CASSRDRAGANVLTF	TGTGCCAGCAGCCGGGACAGGGCTGGGGCCAACGTCCTGACTTTC
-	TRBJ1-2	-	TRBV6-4	CASSASGGYYGYTF	TGTGCCAGCAGTGCCTCGGGGGGTTACTATGGCTACACCTTC
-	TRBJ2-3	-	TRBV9	CASSPKERGTDTQYF	TGTGCCAGCAGCCCGAAGGAGCGGGGCACAGATACGCAGTATTTT
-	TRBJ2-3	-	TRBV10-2	CASREIVSAQYF	TGCGCCAGCAGGGAGATCGTCTCGGCGCAGTATTTT
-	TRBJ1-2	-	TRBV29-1	CSVAYGGYGYTF	TGCAGCGTTGCTTATGGAGGCTATGGCTACACCTTC
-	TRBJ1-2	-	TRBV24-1	CATSDSFYGYTF	TGTGCCACCAGTGATTCCTTCTATGGCTACACCTTC
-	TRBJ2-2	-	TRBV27	CASAVWGEITGELFF	TGTGCCAGCGCTGTATGGGGGGAGATCACCGGGGAGCTGTTTTTT
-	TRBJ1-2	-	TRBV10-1	CASSESPENYGYTF	TGCGCCAGCAGTGAGTCTCCAGAAAACTATGGCTACACCTTC
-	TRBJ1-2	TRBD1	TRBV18	CASSPDRAGGYTF	TGTGCCAGCTCCCCGGACAGGGCCGGTGGCTACACCTTC
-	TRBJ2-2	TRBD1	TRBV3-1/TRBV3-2	CASRPDRATGELFF	TGTGCCAGCAGACCCGACAGGGCCACCGGGGAGCTGTTTTTT
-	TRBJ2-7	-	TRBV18	CASSPKAGPAGEQYF	TGTGCCAGCTCACCGAAGGCGGGACCCGCGGGGGAGCAGTACTTC
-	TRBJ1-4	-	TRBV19	CASSIEASLGPEEKLFF	TGTGCCAGTAGTATAGAGGCCAGTTTGGGCCCAGAAGAAAAACTGTTTTTT
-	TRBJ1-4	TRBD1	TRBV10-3	CAISNRGQNEKLFF	TGTGCCATCAGCAACAGGGGGCAGAATGAAAAACTGTTTTTT
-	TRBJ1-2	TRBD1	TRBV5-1	CASSSRTGGGGYTF	TGCGCCAGCAGCTCCAGAACAGGGGGCGGTGGCTACACCTTC
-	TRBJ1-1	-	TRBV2	CASSEIMERNTEAFF	TGTGCCAGCAGTGAAATAATGGAGCGGAACACTGAAGCTTTCTTT
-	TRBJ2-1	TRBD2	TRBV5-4	CASSLARGGANEQFF	TGTGCCAGCAGCTTGGCCCGGGGGGGCGCCAATGAGCAGTTCTTC
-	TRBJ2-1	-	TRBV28	CASSTGPGGEQFF	TGTGCCAGCAGTACCGGCCCCGGGGGAGAGCAGTTCTTC
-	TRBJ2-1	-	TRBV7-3	CASSLGGGPYNEQFF	TGTGCCAGCAGCTTAGGTGGCGGGCCGTACAATGAGCAGTTCTTC
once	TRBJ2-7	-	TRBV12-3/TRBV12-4	CASSLDTDGEQYF	TGTGCCAGCAGTTTGGACACCGACGGCGAGCAGTACTTC
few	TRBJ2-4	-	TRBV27	CASSARKVGNIQYF	TGTGCCAGCAGCGCGCGGAAGGTCGGAAACATTCAGTACTTC
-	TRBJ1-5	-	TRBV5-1	CASSLSPGNQPQHF	TGCGCCAGCAGCTTGTCGCCAGGCAATCAGCCCCAGCATTTT
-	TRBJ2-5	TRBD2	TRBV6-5	CASSYWRGGEETQYF	TGTGCCAGCAGTTACTGGCGCGGGGGGGAAGAGACCCAGTACTTC
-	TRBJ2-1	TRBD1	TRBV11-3	CASSLGQGDGNEQFF	TGTGCCAGCAGCTTAGGACAGGGGGACGGCAATGAGCAGTTCTTC
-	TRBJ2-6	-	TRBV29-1	CSVGLTGSVSGANVLTF	TGCAGCGTTGGCTTGACAGGCTCCGTCTCTGGGGCCAACGTCCTGACTTTC
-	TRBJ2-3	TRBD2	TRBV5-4	CASSSGGALGTDTQYF	TGTGCCAGCAGCTCGGGGGGGGCCCTAGGCACAGATACGCAGTATTTT
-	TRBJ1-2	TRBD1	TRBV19	CASSLPGTVVYGYTF	TGTGCCAGTAGTTTGCCCGGGACAGTAGTGTATGGCTACACCTTC
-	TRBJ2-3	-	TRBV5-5	CASSLERLTDTQYF	TGTGCCAGCAGCTTGGAGAGGCTCACAGATACGCAGTATTTT
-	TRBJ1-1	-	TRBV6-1	CASSDTGKGTEAFF	TGTGCCAGCAGTGATACCGGGAAAGGCACTGAAGCTTTCTTT
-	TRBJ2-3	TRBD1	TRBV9	CASSPTTGGLGTQYF	TGTGCCAGCAGCCCTACGACAGGGGGCCTTGGTACGCAGTATTTT
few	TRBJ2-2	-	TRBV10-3	CAISESTGINTGELFF	TGTGCCATCAGTGAGTCGACGGGGATTAACACCGGGGAGCTGTTTTTT
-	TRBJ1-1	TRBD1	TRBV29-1	CSVKGTGRDTEAFF	TGCAGCGTGAAGGGGACAGGGCGGGACACTGAAGCTTTCTTT
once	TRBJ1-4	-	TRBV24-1	CATSGAAGAGNEKLFF	TGTGCCACCAGTGGGGCAGCAGGGGCAGGAAATGAAAAACTGTTTTTT
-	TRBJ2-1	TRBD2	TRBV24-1	CATGVAGGHNEQFF	TGTGCCACCGGAGTAGCGGGGGGCCACAATGAGCAGTTCTTC
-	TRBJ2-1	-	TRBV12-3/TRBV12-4	CASSLARNNEQFF	TGTGCCAGCAGTTTAGCGAGAAACAATGAGCAGTTCTTC
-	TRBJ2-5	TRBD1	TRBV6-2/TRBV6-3	CASSYGRQGVETQYF	TGTGCCAGCAGTTACGGGAGACAGGGAGTAGAGACCCAGTACTTC
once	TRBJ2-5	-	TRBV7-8	CASSPPGSPKTQYF	TGTGCCAGCAGCCCCCCGGGTTCGCCGAAGACCCAGTACTTC
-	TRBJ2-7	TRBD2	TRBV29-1	CSVEDLGTSGNEQYF	TGCAGCGTTGAAGATTTAGGGACTAGCGGTAACGAGCAGTACTTC
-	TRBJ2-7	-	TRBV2	CASSEPLQANSYEQYF	TGTGCCAGCAGTGAACCCCTGCAGGCCAACTCCTACGAGCAGTACTTC
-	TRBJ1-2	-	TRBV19	CASSIDPRGSANYGYTF	TGTGCCAGTAGTATAGATCCTAGGGGCAGCGCTAACTATGGCTACACCTTC
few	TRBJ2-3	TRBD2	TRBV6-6	CASKGGGRNTDTQYF	TGTGCCAGCAAGGGCGGGGGGCGTAACACAGATACGCAGTATTTT
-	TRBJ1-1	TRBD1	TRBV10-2	CASTLQGQTEAFF	TGCGCCAGCACCTTACAGGGGCAAACTGAAGCTTTCTTT
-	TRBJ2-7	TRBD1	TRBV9	CASSVGPQGDLYEQYF	TGTGCCAGCAGCGTAGGACCACAGGGGGACCTCTACGAGCAGTACTTC
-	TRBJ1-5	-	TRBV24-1	CATSDPGGQPQHF	TGTGCCACCAGTGATCCGGGGGGTCAGCCCCAGCATTTT
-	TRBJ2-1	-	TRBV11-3	CASSSNIDSYNEQFF	TGTGCCAGCAGCTCCAACATCGACTCCTACAATGAGCAGTTCTTC